One sample yielded the 20 T cell receptor beta chains listed below, sequenced in a study of beta chain features in type 1 diabetes. The authors reverse transcribed all of the isolated RNA, so sequencing captured expressed TCRB transcripts. Method: immunoSEQ multiplex PCR; TCRdb's copy keeps in-frame clones and lacks some. The sample includes approximately 400,000 clones, more than 12% of them seen just once. Sequenced sample: naive CD4+ T cells from blood. The receptors originated from a young woman in good health.

The rearrangement joins TRBV28 to TRBJ2-7, with D tentatively TRBD1 (6 bases). The CDR3 loop spans 15 amino acids. Trimming left V 6 bases short and J 1 base short, with 16 bases between. The V gene's germline CDR1 is MDHEN and CDR2 SYDVKM. In DNA form, the CDR3 reads TGTGCCAGCAGCCTATTCCGGGACACTTCCTACGAGCAGTACTTC. Translation gives CASSLFRDTSYEQYF. Combining the CDR3 with reference TRBV28 and TRBJ2-7 gives the whole variable domain DVKVTQSSRYLVKRTGEKVFLECVQDMDHENMFWYRQDPGLGLRLIYFSYDVKMKEKGDIPEGYSVSREKKERFSLILESASTNQTSMYLCASSLFRDTSYEQYFGPGTRLTVT.

This clone came up a few times. The chain combines TRBV4-1 with TRBJ2-1, with TRBD2 matching 10 bases. Germline trimming cut 0 bases from V and 10 bases from J; bases unmatched to any gene: 9. Germline loops: CDR1 MGHRA, CDR2 YSYEKL. CDR3 length: 16 amino acids. CDR3 protein: CASSQESSGRPHEQFF. CDR3 in DNA: TGCGCCAGCAGCCAAGAGTCTAGCGGGAGACCACACGAGCAGTTCTTC.

This clone was observed a handful of times. The chain combines TRBV7-9 with TRBJ1-5; D remains unclear. CDR3 size: 12 residues. Germline V CDR1 and CDR2: SEHNR, FQNEAQ (reference sequence). V was shortened by 7 bases and J by 4 bases, with 8 bases between the two germline ends. The CDR3 sequence: CASTVRNQPQHF. CDR3 nucleotide sequence: TGTGCCAGCACCGTCCGGAATCAGCCCCAGCATTTT.

This clone was seen only a few times. The gene calls are TRBV30 and TRBJ1-5; D uncertain. Looked up from germline, CDR1 is GTSNPN and CDR2 is SVGIG (reference sequence). V was clipped by 2 bases and J by 3 bases, with 14 bases between them. The CDR3 totals 15 residues. The CDR3 DNA sequence: TGTGCCTGGAGTATAGGATCGGGGAACAATCAGCCCCAGCATTTT. It is translated as CAWSIGSGNNQPQHF.

This clone showed up just a few times. The gene calls are TRBV6-6 and TRBJ1-1; 8 positions match TRBD1. CDR3 length: 13 amino acids. Trimming took 8 bases from V and 6 from J; bases not matched to a gene: 8. Looked up from germline, CDR1 is MNHNY and CDR2 is SVGAGI (reference sequence). In DNA, the CDR3 is TGTGCCAGCGTACCCGACAGGGGCCCTGAAGCTTTCTTT. Translation: CASVPDRGPEAFF.

There are a few counts of this clone. The chain carries TRBV25-1 and TRBJ1-4; D gene ambiguous. Germline CDR1 MGHDK, CDR2 SYGVNS. Trimming removed 1 base at V and 0 bases at J, with 9 bases between. The CDR3 contains 16 residues. CDR3 nucleotides: TGTGCCAGCAGTGAATCGATGGGAGCAACTAATGAAAAACTGTTTTTT. Its protein product is CASSESMGATNEKLFF.

The genes are TRBV4-1 and TRBJ1-2, with 8 bases that match TRBD1. CDR1 is MGHRA and CDR2 is YSYEKL in the germline V gene. V shed 4 bases, J shed 3 bases, and the junction held 4 bases outside the gene matches. This CDR3 is 14 amino acids long. The CDR3 here is CASSLDRGDYGYTF. For the CDR3, the DNA is TGCGCCAGCAGCCTAGACAGGGGAGACTATGGCTACACCTTC.

V is TRBV5-4 and J is TRBJ2-3, with no clear D. Deletions cut 3 bases from V and 3 bases from J, with 11 bases between. This CDR3 has 14 amino acids. The germline V gene encodes CDR1 SGHNT and CDR2 YYREEE (reference sequence). The CDR3 sequence is CASSSAGGTDTQYF. The CDR3 DNA is TGTGCCAGCAGCTCCGCCGGCGGTACAGATACGCAGTATTTT.

This clone was detected a few times. The genes are TRBV7-2 and TRBJ2-3, with D tentatively TRBD1 (5 bases). The CDR3 totals 16 residues. V was clipped by 8 bases and J by 5 bases, with 23 bases between them. Looked up from germline, CDR1 is SGHTA and CDR2 is FQGNSA. CDR3 sequence (DNA): TGTGCCAGCGGCCATTACGGCAGGGCCGGCGGAGATACGCAGTATTTT. It specifies CASGHYGRAGGDTQYF.

This clone was counted between two and nine times. This chain connects TRBV7-2 to TRBJ2-3; a weak D match, TRBD1 (5 bases). Germline CDR1 reads SGHTA; CDR2 reads FQGNSA. This CDR3 spans 14 amino acids. Trimming stripped 6 bases from V and 8 bases from J, with 18 bases between. The chain's CDR3 is CASSLSSVDTTQYF. In nucleotides, the CDR3 is TGTGCCAGCAGTCTATCGTCGGTGGACACTACGCAGTATTTT.

This chain uses TRBV5-1 with TRBJ2-1; 12 nucleotides align to TRBD2. Germline values: CDR1 SGHRS, CDR2 YFSETQ. The CDR3 is made up of 15 amino acids. V was pared by 4 bases and J by 6 bases, with 5 bases of the junction left unmatched. CDR3 sequence: CASSLGLAGLNEQFF. The CDR3 nucleotides are TGCGCCAGCAGCCTGGGACTAGCGGGTCTCAATGAGCAGTTCTTC.

The rearrangement uses TRBV2 and TRBJ2-1; a weak D match, TRBD2 (6 bases). V lost 7 bases and J lost 10, with 11 bases in between. Germline V gene data show CDR1 as SNHLY and CDR2 as FYNNEI. The CDR3 covers 11 residues. CDR3 sequence: CASNGLREQFF. CDR3 sequence (DNA): TGTGCCAGCAACGGACTAAGGGAGCAGTTCTTC.

This clone was counted only a few times. The rearrangement joins TRBV29-1 to TRBJ2-5, with TRBD1 as a possible D gene (5 bases). CDR1 and CDR2 from the germline V gene are SQVTM and ANQGSEA. This CDR3 contains 12 residues. The V end lost 4 bases, the J end lost 2 bases, and 8 bases lay between the germline ends. The CDR3 loop reads CSVGRVQETQYF. In DNA, the CDR3 is TGCAGCGTTGGCAGGGTGCAAGAGACCCAGTACTTC.

V and J are TRBV15 and TRBJ2-1; perhaps TRBD1 as D (7 bases). The CDR3 totals 16 residues. The germline gives CDR1 LNHNV, CDR2 YYDKDF (reference sequence). The V and J ends lost 5 bases and 8 bases respectively, with 22 bases between them. This chain's CDR3 is CATSHPGDREVDEQFF. In nucleotides, the CDR3 is TGTGCCACCAGCCACCCGGGCGACAGGGAGGTCGATGAGCAGTTCTTC.

This clone appeared a few times. The V and J genes are TRBV15 and TRBJ1-1, with 8 bases matching TRBD1. This CDR3 is built from 14 residues. The V segment lost 6 bases and the J segment 4 bases; nucleotides outside the gene matches: 7. The germline V gene encodes CDR1 LNHNV and CDR2 YYDKDF (reference sequence). CDR3 loop: CATRTGDIPTEAFF. In DNA form, the CDR3 reads TGTGCCACCAGGACAGGGGATATTCCCACTGAAGCTTTCTTT.

This clone was detected a few times. The V and J genes are TRBV29-1 and TRBJ1-2; possible D gene TRBD1, 5 bases. With 0 bases removed from V and 2 bases from J, the gap between germline ends came to 13 bases. The CDR3 length is 15 residues. Germline V lookup: CDR1 SQVTM, CDR2 ANQGSEA. The CDR3 coding sequence is TGCAGCGTTGAAGATCGGGGGGGGAGAAACTATGGCTACACCTTC. It specifies CSVEDRGGRNYGYTF.

V usage is TRBV19 and J usage is TRBJ2-7, with 8 bases identical to TRBD2. V lost 6 bases to trimming and J lost 4 bases; unmatched junction nucleotides: 11. CDR1 LNHDA and CDR2 SQIVND come from the germline V gene (reference sequence). The CDR3 loop spans 15 amino acids. For the CDR3, the DNA is TGTGCCAGTAGGCCCTCCAGCGGGAGTCGGTACGAGCAGTACTTC. Amino acids: CASRPSSGSRYEQYF.

This clone was found a few times. The gene calls are TRBV4-2 and TRBJ2-1; TRBD2 might be the D (6 bases). The CDR3 extends over 14 amino acids. From germline, CDR1 is LGHNA and CDR2 YNFKEQ. With 4 bases removed from V and 6 bases from J, the gap between germline ends came to 13 bases. The CDR3 sequence: CASSPLGGSNEQFF. DNA for the CDR3: TGTGCCAGCAGCCCCTTGGGGGGTAGCAATGAGCAGTTCTTC.

This clone has more than one count but fewer than ten. The chain combines TRBV28 with TRBJ1-1; tentatively, D is TRBD1 (5 bases). Germline loops: CDR1 MDHEN, CDR2 SYDVKM. There are 11 residues in the CDR3. V was trimmed by 8 bases and J by 7 bases, leaving 11 bases between them. CDR3 residues: CASRWGSEAFF. CDR3 nucleotide sequence: TGTGCCAGCCGATGGGGCAGTGAAGCTTTCTTT.

The chain couples TRBV27 to TRBJ2-1, with D perhaps matching TRBD2 (6 bases). Looked up from germline, CDR1 is MNHEY and CDR2 is SMNVEV (reference sequence). Trimming cost V 3 bases and J 9 bases, with 15 bases left between them. This CDR3 is built from 14 residues. The CDR3 bases are TGTGCCAGCAGTTTGGCGGGATCTACGAGTGAGCAGTTCTTC. Translated: CASSLAGSTSEQFF.